Following are 18 T cell receptor beta chains from one sample sequenced in a study of vaccination and CD4 T cells after COVID-19. Once obtained from cultured CD4+ T cells, the DNA was sequenced using the Oncomine TCR Beta short-read assay. A single record per CDR3 protein comes from TCRdb applying MiXCR to the PCR reads. The sample contains roughly 19,000 distinct CDR3 sequences, about 50% of which appear only once. These receptors lack a known antigen. The treatment denotes: roughly nine-day PBMC culture with coronavirus spike peptide pools or control peptides (ViraFEST assay). Specimen: CD4+ T cells from blood, cultured in vitro. Receptors were obtained from a human donor who had recovered from COVID-19.

The chain joins TRBV7-8 to TRBJ2-1; perhaps TRBD2 as D (5 bases). The germline V gene encodes CDR1 SGHVS and CDR2 FQNEAQ. CDR3 length: 15 amino acids. The germline V and J ends were trimmed by 2 bases and 5 bases, with 13 bases remaining between them. This CDR3 is CASSLSGSRHNEQFF. CDR3 bases: TGTGCCAGCAGCTTAAGTGGGAGCCGTCACAATGAGCAGTTCTTC.

The chain couples TRBV11-2 to TRBJ2-1, with 8 bases lining up with TRBD2. The CDR3 is 18 amino acids. Germline CDR1 reads SGHAT; CDR2 reads FQNNGV. The ends lost 4 bases at V and 1 base at J; junction bases unmatched: 12. Here the CDR3 DNA reads TGTGCCAGCAGCTCCACTCGGGGGGGAGGTATATCCTACAATGAGCAGTTCTTC. Amino acid sequence: CASSSTRGGGISYNEQFF.

In DNA form, the CDR3 reads TGTGCTAGTACTCGGAGCAATGAGCAGTTCTTC. It yields the protein CASTRSNEQFF. This chain connects TRBV12-5 to TRBJ2-1; D gene unclear. V was trimmed by 8 bases and J by 6 bases, leaving 8 bases between them. CDR3 length: 11 residues. CDR1 LGHNT and CDR2 FRNRAP come from the germline V gene. Full variable domain (rest looked up from reference TRBV12-5 and TRBJ2-1): DARVTQTPRHKVTEMGQEVTMRCQPILGHNTVFWYRQTMMQGLELLAYFRNRAPLDDSGMPKDRFSAEMPDATLATLKIQPSEPRDSAVYFCASTRSNEQFFGPGTRLTVL.

V is TRBV6-1 and J is TRBJ1-2; 10 bases fit TRBD1. With 6 bases clipped from V and 4 bases from J, the junction kept 5 bases outside the gene matches. CDR3 length: 14 amino acids. Germline V gene lookup returns CDR1 MNHNS and CDR2 SASEGT. The CDR3 DNA reads TGTGCCAGCAGAAGACAGGGGGCCTTCTATGGCTACACCTTC. It yields the protein CASRRQGAFYGYTF.

In this sample, this clonotype turned up a few times. This rearrangement joins TRBV20-1 to TRBJ2-4, with a weak D call TRBD2 (6 bases). Germline-derived CDR1 and CDR2 are DFQATT and SNEGSKA (reference sequence). V lost 5 bases to trimming and J lost 4 bases, with 15 bases between them. This CDR3 contains 14 residues. The CDR3 nucleotides read TGCAGTGCTCCCTTGGGAGGTTATAAAAACATTCAGTACTTC. Its protein is CSAPLGGYKNIQYF.

J is TRBJ1-2 and V is TRBV19, with 7 bases that match TRBD1. V trimming: 5 bases; J trimming: 7 bases; junction bases outside the gene matches: 10. The CDR3 consists of 14 residues. Germline V lookup: CDR1 LNHDA, CDR2 SQIVND (reference sequence). CDR3 nucleotides: TGTGCCAGTAGTGTGGACAGGTTTGCTCCTGGCTACACCTTC. It yields the protein CASSVDRFAPGYTF.

The chain joins TRBV6-1 to TRBJ1-1; TRBD1 agrees at 8 bases. Losses at the gene ends were 6 bases for V and 4 bases for J; bases not matched to a gene: 7. In germline, CDR1 is MNHNS, CDR2 SASEGT. The CDR3 has 14 residues. CDR3 amino acids: CASRLGQASTEAFF. In DNA, the CDR3 is TGTGCCAGCAGGTTGGGACAGGCCAGCACTGAAGCTTTCTTT.

The rearrangement links TRBV10-2 to TRBJ2-1, with 8 bases identical to TRBD2. V shed 6 bases, J shed 0 bases, and the junction held 1 base outside the gene matches. Per germline, CDR1 WSHSY and CDR2 SAAADI. The CDR3 is 14 residues long. DNA of the CDR3: TGCGCCAGCAGGGGGACTAGCTCCTACAATGAGCAGTTCTTC. Protein: CASRGTSSYNEQFF.

The chain is built from TRBV11-3 and TRBJ2-1, with D uncertain. The CDR3 loop spans 13 amino acids. With 3 bases removed from V and 5 bases from J, the gap between germline ends came to 8 bases. Germline lookup yields CDR1 SGHNT and CDR2 YENEEA. Here the CDR3 DNA reads TGTGCCAGCAGCTTCTGTGTGGACAATGAGCAGTTCTTC. As protein: CASSFCVDNEQFF.

The V call is TRBV20-1, the J call TRBJ1-6; TRBD1 agrees at 8 bases. Germline V gene data show CDR1 as DFQATT and CDR2 as SNEGSKA (reference sequence). The CDR3 loop spans 15 amino acids. V shed 2 bases, J shed 7 bases, and the junction held 7 bases outside the gene matches. The chain's CDR3 is CSARRPDRDNSPLHF. Here the CDR3 DNA reads TGCAGTGCTAGACGCCCGGACAGGGACAATTCACCCCTCCACTTT.

J is TRBJ1-2 and V is TRBV28, with D tentatively TRBD1 (5 bases). V lost 7 bases to trimming and J lost 8 bases, with 44 bases between them. The CDR3 sequence is 22 residues long. Germline V gene lookup returns CDR1 MDHEN and CDR2 SYDVKM. CDR3: CASTPRGILVLSTRRPARGYTF. The CDR3 nucleotides are TGTGCCAGCACCCCCCGGGGCATCTTGGTTCTTTCGACCCGGAGGCCGGCCCGCGGCTACACCTTC.

The chain joins TRBV28 to TRBJ1-5; the D gene is possibly TRBD1 (5 bases). The length of the CDR3 is 11 residues. Germline V gene sequence: CDR1 MDHEN, CDR2 SYDVKM. Trimming cost V 10 bases and J 2 bases, with 6 bases left between them. CDR3: CAIGGNQPQHF. The CDR3 DNA sequence: TGTGCCATAGGGGGCAATCAGCCCCAGCATTTT.

The chain combines TRBV20-1 with TRBJ2-5; D unresolved. The germline V gene has CDR1 DFQATT and CDR2 SNEGSKA (reference sequence). The V end was cut by 4 bases, the J end by 4 bases, with 10 bases between. CDR3 length equals 12 residues. CDR3 in amino acids: CSATRSGETQYF. Written as DNA, the CDR3 is TGCAGTGCTACGAGGTCCGGAGAGACCCAGTACTTC.

This sequence joins TRBV7-9 and TRBJ1-1, with no clear D. Germline V CDR1 and CDR2: SEHNR, FQNEAQ (reference sequence). The V gene lost 2 bases and the J gene lost 5 bases, with 12 bases spanning the gap. The CDR3 length is 14 residues. CDR3 DNA: TGTGCCAGCAGCTTACCACCGGGAAGGACTGAAGCTTTCTTT. This sequence encodes CASSLPPGRTEAFF.

The gene calls are TRBV20-1 and TRBJ1-1, with 7 nucleotides matching TRBD1. CDR1 and CDR2 (germline): DFQATT, SNEGSKA (reference sequence). The V and J ends lost 2 bases and 3 bases, in that order; junction bases with no gene match: 9. The CDR3 loop spans 15 amino acids. The CDR3 nucleotides are TGCAGTGCTAGAAAGGGAGGTAGGGGGCACACTGAAGCTTTCTTT. It codes for CSARKGGRGHTEAFF.

The chain recombines TRBV2 with TRBJ2-5, with 9 positions matching TRBD1. CDR1 SNHLY and CDR2 FYNNEI come from the germline V gene. J gave up 5 bases and V 2 bases, and 6 bases lay outside the gene matches. The CDR3 has 15 amino acids. The CDR3 DNA follows: TGTGCCAGCAGTGAAATGGGGACAGGGATCGAGACCCAGTACTTC. Its translation is CASSEMGTGIETQYF.

The chain joins TRBV20-1 to TRBJ1-4; possibly TRBD1 for D (5 bases). V lost 0 bases to trimming and J lost 8 bases, with 13 bases between them. Germline-derived CDR1 and CDR2 are DFQATT and SNEGSKA (reference sequence). CDR3 length equals 14 residues. CDR3: CSAREDTLTEKLFF. DNA of the CDR3: TGCAGTGCTAGAGAGGACACCCTTACAGAAAAACTGTTTTTT.

The chain joins TRBV5-1 to TRBJ2-3, with a tentative D call TRBD2 (6 bases). Trimming removed 2 bases at V and 2 bases at J, with 12 bases between. The CDR3 is 15 amino acids. Germline values: CDR1 SGHRS, CDR2 YFSETQ. In nucleotides, the CDR3 is TGCGCCAGCAGCTTAGCGGGTGGGACCACAGATACGCAGTATTTT. This gives the protein CASSLAGGTTDTQYF.